The 5 T cell receptor beta chains below all came from one sample that was sequenced in a study of a mutant IDH1 vaccine in newly diagnosed glioma. The time point is: baseline, week 1 (first vaccination visit). Sample treatment: pre-vaccination baseline after standard-of-care therapy. The assay was immunoSEQ multiplex PCR, and TCRdb's table has in-frame clones only and misses some. The table has 90,000 to 100,000 clones, about 90% seen once. This specimen was PBMCs, taken from a glioma patient treated with radiotherapy, temozolomide or both. All receptors come from a woman aged 50 to 65 with glioma.

This clone was counted once. Relative to the germline gene, one junction end is altered; a read error may explain this. V is TRBV18 and J is TRBJ1-5; the D is unclear. The length of the CDR3 is 13 residues. CDR1 and CDR2 from the germline V gene are KGHSH and LQKENI. CDR3 residues: CASSPPGGQPQHF. Written as DNA, the CDR3 is TGTGCCAGCTCTCCACCGGGAGGTCAGCCCCAGCATTTT. Based on the CDR3 plus reference TRBV18 and TRBJ1-5, the full variable domain is NAGVMQNPRHLVRRRGQEARLRCSPMKGHSHVYWYRQLPEEGLKFMVYLQKENIIDESGMPKERFSAEFPKEGPSILRIQQVVRGDSAAYFCASSPPGGQPQHFGDGTRLSIL.

The rearrangement joins TRBV18 to TRBJ1-2; D is unresolved. The CDR3 sequence is 11 residues long. V gave up 6 bases and J gave up 5 bases, with 7 bases separating them. CDR1 is KGHSH and CDR2 is LQKENI in the germline V gene. CDR3 sequence: CASSLSYGYTF. DNA of the CDR3: TGTGCCAGCTCCCTTTCATATGGCTACACCTTC.

The V and J genes are TRBV29-1 and TRBJ1-5; no reliable D call. The germline gives CDR1 SQVTM, CDR2 ANQGSEA. V lost 1 base and J 4 bases, leaving 8 bases between the germline ends. The CDR3 spans 13 residues. CDR3 coding DNA: TGCAGCGTTGAAGGGGAAAGGAATCAGCCCCAGCATTTT. It yields the protein CSVEGERNQPQHF.

The chain has TRBV4-1 and TRBJ2-7, with 8 bases aligning to TRBD2. J gave up 3 bases and V 1 base, and 8 bases lay outside the gene matches. There are 16 residues in the CDR3. In germline, CDR1 is MGHRA, CDR2 YSYEKL. CDR3 in amino acids: CASSQVPPRGGYEQYF. The CDR3 DNA follows: TGCGCCAGCAGCCAAGTTCCCCCCCGGGGGGGCTACGAGCAGTACTTC.

This clone turned up a few times. The CDR3 sequence: CAWSVGRGDTQYF. CDR3 sequence (DNA): TGTGCCTGGAGTGTCGGGCGCGGAGATACGCAGTATTTT. The V gene is TRBV30, the J gene TRBJ2-3; D not certain. Per the germline V gene, CDR1 is GTSNPN and CDR2 is SVGIG (reference sequence). Trimming removed 0 bases at V and 5 bases at J, with 9 bases between. The CDR3 contains 13 residues.